A single TCR beta chain is shown here with its context. The target antigen is unknown. This sample is part of a study of T cells after yellow fever vaccination. Study-wide background: Fractions containing few cells were prepared with SMART-Seq v4 Ultra Low Input. The study's findings and limits: It was the secondary response that reached its peak faster, day 5 versus 15, but it was weaker. At 95% to 97% for CD4 and 88% for CD8, most primary-vaccination clones showed up again after the booster. Abundant contaminating clonotypes from the bulk population could appear in FACS-sorted repertoires.

Losses at the gene ends were 6 bases for V and 2 bases for J; bases not matched to a gene: 4. The CDR3 runs 14 residues. TCRdb processed the 5' RACE reads anew with MiXCR; each CDR3 protein has one entry. The table records about 400,000 distinct CDR3 sequences, around 6.5% of them present only once. The gene calls are TRBV12-3 or TRBV12-4 and TRBJ2-1; 7 bases agree with TRBD2. The sample in question was PBMCs, obtained 5 days after the yellow fever booster vaccination. This TCR derives from a man younger than 40 who received the YFV17D yellow fever vaccine. CDR3 nucleotides: TGTGCCAGCAGCTGGGGGGGGGCCTACAATGAGCAGTTCTTC. Protein product: CASSWGGAYNEQFF.